In its sample, the clone carrying this T cell receptor (beta chain) was seen a few times. What it binds is not known. These data come from a study of spatial heterogeneity in lung cancer. The wider study: The donors were 72 patients with non-small cell lung cancer that was early-stage and untreated.

In the library, each TCR cDNA molecule bore its own unique molecular identifier. Each CDR3 protein gets one entry after TCRdb re-called the 5' RACE reads with MiXCR. The top ten clones hold over 15% of a sample with around 110,000 distinct CDR3 sequences, 12% of them seen once. Germline values: CDR1 SGHNT, CDR2 YYREEE (reference sequence). This CDR3 is 13 amino acids long. Trimming cost V 5 bases and J 13 bases; bases outside gene matches: 8. Specified time point: blood at routine non-recurrence follow-up after resection. Tumor, nontumor lung or frozen PBMC supplied whole RNA that was sequenced unsorted. Regarding the study as a whole: In blood, ubiquitous expanded tumor TCRs appeared more at resection than follow-up.

The source of this sequence is a male donor with early-stage non-small cell lung cancer. This chain uses TRBV5-4 with TRBJ2-1; 11 bases match TRBD1. This specimen consisted of PBMCs, obtained at follow-up. As DNA, the CDR3 is TGTGCCAGCAGGGGAGGGGACAGGGGGTCACAGTTCTTC. It specifies CASRGGDRGSQFF.